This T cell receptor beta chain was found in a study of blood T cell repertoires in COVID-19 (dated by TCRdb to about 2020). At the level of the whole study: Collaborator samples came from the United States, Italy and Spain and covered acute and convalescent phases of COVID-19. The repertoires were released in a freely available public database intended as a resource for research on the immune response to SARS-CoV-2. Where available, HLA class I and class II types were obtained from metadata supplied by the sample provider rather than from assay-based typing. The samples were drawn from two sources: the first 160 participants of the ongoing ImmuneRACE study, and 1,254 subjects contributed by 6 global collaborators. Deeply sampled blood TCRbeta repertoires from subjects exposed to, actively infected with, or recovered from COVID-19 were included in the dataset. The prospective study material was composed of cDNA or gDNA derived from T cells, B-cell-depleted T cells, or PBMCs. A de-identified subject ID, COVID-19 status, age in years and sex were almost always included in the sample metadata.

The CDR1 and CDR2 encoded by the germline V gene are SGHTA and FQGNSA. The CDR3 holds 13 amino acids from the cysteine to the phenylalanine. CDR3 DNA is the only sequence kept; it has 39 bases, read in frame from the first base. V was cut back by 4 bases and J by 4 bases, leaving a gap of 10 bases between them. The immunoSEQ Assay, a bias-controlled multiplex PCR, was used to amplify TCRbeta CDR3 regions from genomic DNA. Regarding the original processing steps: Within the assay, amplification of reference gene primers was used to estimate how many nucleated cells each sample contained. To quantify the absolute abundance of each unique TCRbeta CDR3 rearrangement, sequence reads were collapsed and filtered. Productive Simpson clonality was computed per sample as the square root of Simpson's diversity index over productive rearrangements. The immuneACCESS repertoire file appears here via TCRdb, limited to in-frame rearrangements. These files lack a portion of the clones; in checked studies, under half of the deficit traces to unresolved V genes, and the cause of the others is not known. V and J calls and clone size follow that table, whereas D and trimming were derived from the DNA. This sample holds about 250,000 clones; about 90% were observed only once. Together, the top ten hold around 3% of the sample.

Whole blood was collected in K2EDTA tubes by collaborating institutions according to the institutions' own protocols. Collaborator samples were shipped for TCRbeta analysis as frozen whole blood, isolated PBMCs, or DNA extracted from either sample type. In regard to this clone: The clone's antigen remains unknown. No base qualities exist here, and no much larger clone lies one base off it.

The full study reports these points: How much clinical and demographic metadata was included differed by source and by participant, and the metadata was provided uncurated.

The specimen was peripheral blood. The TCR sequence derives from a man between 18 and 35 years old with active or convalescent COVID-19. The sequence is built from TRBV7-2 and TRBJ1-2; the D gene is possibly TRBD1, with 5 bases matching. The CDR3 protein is CASSSPRGYGYTF. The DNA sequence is TGTGCCAGCAGCTCTCCTAGGGGCTATGGCTACACCTTC.